This TCR beta chain originates from a study of T cell responses to AZD1222 COVID-19 vaccine. Findings and limits, study-wide: Dominant CD4 TCR responses targeted spike regions 160-218 and 743-854. Donors, mostly white British, included more females; clonal diversity was possibly underestimated.

The CDR3 contains 13 residues. Looked up from germline, CDR1 is SGHTA and CDR2 is FQGNSA. The junction had 3 bases not matched to a gene; V was cut back by 3 bases and J by 6 bases. Concerning this clone itself: Its specificity is unknown.

Only in-frame clones appear in the TCRdb table, and some are missing; sequencing was by immunoSEQ multiplex PCR. The data contain 120,000 or so clones, approximately 89% of them singletons. V usage is TRBV7-2 and J usage is TRBJ2-7, with TRBD1 identical over 9 bases. Sample: peripheral blood, taken on day 0 of AZD1222 vaccination. The sequence came from an adult in good health. In nucleotides, the CDR3 is TGTGCCAGCAGCTTGGACAGGGGAGGCGAGCAGTACTTC. It yields the protein CASSLDRGGEQYF.